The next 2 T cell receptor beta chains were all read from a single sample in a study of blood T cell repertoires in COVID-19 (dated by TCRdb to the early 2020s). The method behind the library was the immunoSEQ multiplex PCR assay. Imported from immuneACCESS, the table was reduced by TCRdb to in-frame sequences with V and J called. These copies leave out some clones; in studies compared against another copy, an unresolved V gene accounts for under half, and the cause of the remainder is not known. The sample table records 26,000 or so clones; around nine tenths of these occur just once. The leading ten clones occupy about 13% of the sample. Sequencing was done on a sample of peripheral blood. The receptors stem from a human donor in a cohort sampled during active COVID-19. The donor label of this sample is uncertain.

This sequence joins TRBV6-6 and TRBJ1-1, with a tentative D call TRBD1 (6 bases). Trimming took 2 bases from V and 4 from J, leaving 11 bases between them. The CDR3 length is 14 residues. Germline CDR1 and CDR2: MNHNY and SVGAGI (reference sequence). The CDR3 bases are TGTGCCAGCAGTTACCCTACAGGGAGCACTGAAGCTTTCTTT. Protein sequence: CASSYPTGSTEAFF.

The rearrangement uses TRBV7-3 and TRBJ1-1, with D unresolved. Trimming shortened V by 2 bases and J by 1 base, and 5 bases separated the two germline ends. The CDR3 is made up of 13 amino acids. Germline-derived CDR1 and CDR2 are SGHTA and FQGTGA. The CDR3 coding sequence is TGTGCCAGCAGCTTAGAGCCGAACACTGAAGCTTTCTTT. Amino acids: CASSLEPNTEAFF. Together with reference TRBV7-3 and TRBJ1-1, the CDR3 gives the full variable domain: GAGVSQTPSNKVTEKGKYVELRCDPISGHTALYWYRQSLGQGPEFLIYFQGTGAADDSGLPNDRFFAVRPEGSVSTLKIQRTERGDSAVYLCASSLEPNTEAFFGQGTRLTVV.